The next 12 T cell receptor beta chains were all read from a single sample in a study of T cells after yellow fever vaccination. One entry per CDR3 protein, called by TCRdb with MiXCR from the 5' RACE reads. The table lists about 340,000 distinct CDR3 sequences, about 12% of them singletons. The sequencing here drew on CD4+ T cells sorted from PBMCs, taken 15 days after the yellow fever booster vaccination. The receptor set was obtained from a man between 18 and 35 years old who received the YFV17D yellow fever vaccine.

This clonotype has more than one count but fewer than ten. The chain combines TRBV24-1 with TRBJ2-1; 8 bases fit TRBD2. The CDR3 has 16 residues. From germline, CDR1 is KGHDR and CDR2 SFDVKD. J lost 5 bases, V lost 4 bases, and 9 bases had no gene match. CDR3 coding DNA: TGTGCCACCAGTGACCGACTACCGGGACTAGACAATGAGCAGTTCTTC. This translates into CATSDRLPGLDNEQFF.

This clonotype was observed a handful of times. The rearrangement uses TRBV6-6 and TRBJ2-7, with TRBD1 matching over 8 bases. Trimming took 5 bases from V and 5 from J; bases not matched to a gene: 14. From germline, CDR1 is MNHNY and CDR2 SVGAGI (reference sequence). The CDR3 is 16 residues long. The CDR3 spells CASSRAGGAGFHEQYF. In nucleotides, the CDR3 is TGTGCCAGCAGTAGAGCAGGGGGCGCGGGATTCCACGAGCAGTACTTC.

This clonotype appeared a few times. The chain recombines TRBV29-1 with TRBJ2-3; unclear D gene. V lost 4 bases to trimming and J lost 0 bases, with 14 bases between them. CDR1 and CDR2 (germline): SQVTM, ANQGSEA. The CDR3 covers 15 residues. The CDR3 reads CSVGSFSTSTDTQYF. The CDR3 DNA sequence: TGCAGCGTTGGGTCATTCTCCACTAGCACAGATACGCAGTATTTT.

Only a few counts were recorded for this clonotype. The V call is TRBV12-3 or TRBV12-4, the J call TRBJ2-5; TRBD1 matches 9 bases. The CDR3 runs 16 residues. Unmatched junction bases numbered 6, after V lost 4 bases and J lost 0 bases. CDR3: CASSSRTGVYQETQYF. Written as DNA, the CDR3 is TGTGCCAGCAGTTCTAGGACAGGGGTTTACCAAGAGACCCAGTACTTC.

This clonotype has only a few counts. V is TRBV4-1 and J is TRBJ1-2; unclear D gene. The CDR3 extends over 14 amino acids. Germline values: CDR1 MGHRA, CDR2 YSYEKL. Trimming stripped 3 bases from V and 8 bases from J, with 16 bases between. The CDR3 nucleotides are TGCGCCAGCAGCCACGGCGACATCTTCCAGGGCTACACCTTC. Translating it yields CASSHGDIFQGYTF.

The rearrangement uses TRBV6-5 and TRBJ2-3; tentatively, D is TRBD1 or TRBD2 (5 bases each). The CDR3 loop spans 14 amino acids. Germline V CDR1 and CDR2: MNHEY, SVGAGI. Trimming removed 7 bases at V and 5 bases at J, with 16 bases between. Here the CDR3 reads CASTQQGVRDTQYF. Written as DNA, the CDR3 is TGTGCCAGCACCCAGCAGGGAGTCAGAGATACGCAGTATTTT.

V gene TRBV12-3 or TRBV12-4 combines with J gene TRBJ1-2; D not resolved. The CDR3 loop spans 12 amino acids. Trimming removed 4 bases from V and 3 bases from J, with 6 bases in between. CDR3 protein: CASSSQDYGYTF. The CDR3 DNA sequence: TGTGCCAGCAGTTCCCAGGACTATGGCTACACCTTC.

V is TRBV7-2 and J is TRBJ1-2; D is uncertain. V dropped 4 bases and J dropped 5 bases, with 14 bases sitting between them. Looked up from germline, CDR1 is SGHTA and CDR2 is FQGNSA. The CDR3 covers 14 residues. CDR3 residues: CASSSDAGWYGYTF. In DNA form, the CDR3 reads TGTGCCAGCAGCTCGGATGCGGGGTGGTATGGCTACACCTTC.

This clonotype has more than one count but fewer than ten. The chain links TRBV7-2 to TRBJ2-5; 7 bases map to TRBD2. V trimming: 5 bases; J trimming: 9 bases; junction bases outside the gene matches: 15. The CDR3 totals 15 residues. In germline, CDR1 is SGHTA, CDR2 FQGNSA. The CDR3 coding sequence is TGTGCCAGCAGCCCGGGACTATCCGCCCTGCGGCCCCAGTACTTC. Translating gives CASSPGLSALRPQYF.

This clonotype has a count of ten or more. The chain has TRBV5-1 and TRBJ2-1; TRBD1 agrees at 8 bases. Germline V gives CDR1 SGHRS, CDR2 YFSETQ. CDR3 size: 14 residues. Germline trimming cut 7 bases from V and 6 bases from J; bases unmatched to any gene: 9. The CDR3 bases are TGCGCCAGCGGGGAGCAGGGGGCATCCAATGAGCAGTTCTTC. Residues: CASGEQGASNEQFF.

This clonotype showed up just a few times. This chain's CDR3 is CASSQTGSFGTDTQYF. The CDR3 region has the DNA TGTGCCAGCAGCCAGACAGGGAGTTTTGGCACAGATACGCAGTATTTT. This chain connects TRBV11-2 to TRBJ2-3; 7 bases match TRBD1. V was pared by 5 bases and J by 1 base, with 9 bases of the junction left unmatched. CDR1 and CDR2 (germline): SGHAT, FQNNGV. This CDR3 is 16 amino acids long. Looking up the rest from reference TRBV11-2 and TRBJ2-3 gives the full variable domain: EAGVAQSPRYKIIEKRQSVAFWCNPISGHATLYWYQQILGQGPKLLIQFQNNGVVDDSQLPKDRFSAERLKGVDSTLKIQPAKLEDSAVYLCASSQTGSFGTDTQYFGPGTRLTVL.

This clonotype has more than one count but fewer than ten. This sequence joins TRBV12-3 or TRBV12-4 and TRBJ1-1; D is unclear. Deletions cut 3 bases from V and 5 bases from J, with 13 bases between. This CDR3 is built from 14 residues. CDR3 sequence (DNA): TGTGCCAGCAGTTTTCGAGGTGGGAGGACTGAAGCTTTCTTT. Its translation: CASSFRGGRTEAFF.